Sequencing of this TCR beta chain was carried out in a study of cytomegalovirus exposure and HLA in healthy donors (dated by TCRdb to 2017 to 2019). For context, the study as a whole: According to an earlier analysis of 450 to 650 of the donors, roughly 180 million T cells yielded roughly 110 million unique TCR beta sequences and approximately 300 Gb of sequence data. An early release that covered about 640 HLA-typed donors contained around 300 gigabases of sequencing data and around 80 million unique TCR sequences. Of the roughly 420 genotyped donors, approximately 81% were placed in the genetic ancestry cluster associated with self-reported Caucasian donors. The study aimed to test whether cataloging public T cell receptors could reveal signatures of past pathogen exposure. The study used immunosequencing to profile the T cell repertoires of under 700 subjects and linked those repertoires to cytomegalovirus serostatus. Besides the first cohort of 550 to 750 subjects, a separate validation cohort made up of 95 to 150 different subjects was used. The study combined high-throughput TCR immunosequencing, statistical association of individual TCRs with disease status, and machine learning to predict cytomegalovirus infection status. A later analysis re-analyzed previously published TCR beta repertoires from 600 to 850 donors and added high-resolution HLA genotyping to study TCR occurrence patterns. The later analysis used no new phenotypic data to find candidate immune exposures, relying instead on TCR beta sequences and their occurrence across donors. An earlier analysis of around 580 of the donors used high-throughput TCR beta sequencing to judge whether each TCR beta V gene segment behaved as functional or pseudogenic. Donor age, sex, ethnicity and CMV serostatus were compiled alongside the repertoire data. In a later genetic analysis, genome-wide SNP genotypes for about 65% of the roughly 670 donors were used, and that subset was treated as a discovery cohort. All discovery cohort repertoires had been generated on a single sequencing platform. Both class I and class II loci were covered by HLA typing, at four-digit resolution. The number of donors typed differed by locus, with 629-630 for A, B, C, DRB1 and DQB1, approximately 500 for DQA1, over 600 for DPA1, and some 440 for DPB1. About five DR-DQ haplotypes were treated as single units for association and clustering because of strong linkage in the cohort. Among approximately 370 genotyped donors of the cohort, an average of roughly 230,000 unique TCR beta nucleotide sequences was sequenced per donor, of which 15% to 20% were non-productive. The investigation overall reported the following: Several of the top co-occurrence clusters appeared to be linked to parvovirus B19, influenza, CMV and Epstein-Barr virus, according to a later analysis. A further reported finding was that TCR beta sequences accurately predicted the HLA-A and HLA-B alleles for most subjects in the first cohort. Some IMGT-functional V segments, including TRBV6-2 and TRBV6-3, could not be told apart with the 87-base-pair reads, so those segments were excluded. This cohort had only TCR beta chains sequenced, and the lack of alpha or paired-chain data limited which features could be detected. Because HLA typing was missing for some donors at each locus, association tests included only the typed subset. Linkage disequilibrium might explain the correlated functional status among segregating V segments, but an unknown experimental factor could not be excluded. In the study, approximately 160 TCR beta chains were listed as associated with cytomegalovirus. When HLA alleles, especially DR and DQ, strongly co-occurred, TCR associations were difficult to assign to individual alleles. V-gene and J-gene trimming of TCR beta chains was associated with a missense DCLRE1C variant in a later genetic analysis, and the association was replicated in an independent cohort. CMV serostatus was the only immune exposure information available for the cohort. The earlier analysis of nearly 600 of the donors excluded approximately 17 rarely observed V segments, including chromosome 9 orphons, because counts were too low. In a later analysis, HLA-associated TCR beta chains were found to be more clonally expanded and to have lower generation probabilities than equally common non-associated chains. A later analysis associated some 17,000 TCR beta sequences with specific HLA alleles at a false discovery rate of 0.05. Three of the identified cytomegalovirus-associated TCR beta chains were confirmed in vitro to be specific for cytomegalovirus antigens. According to the authors, the approach could potentially be generalized to other disease states and immunological phenotypes. According to a later genetic analysis, donors in an Asian-associated ancestry cluster had fewer N-insertions in productive TCRs than the approximately 650-donor mean. Most TCR sequences were seen in very few donors, while some public TCRs were found in many individuals. According to a later analysis, most CMV-associated TCR beta chains appeared to be HLA-restricted, and the HLA associations seemed to be driven largely by CMV exposure. The presence/absence analyses assumed that sequencing depth was roughly uniform across donors, and that assumption may not be true. Broadly in line with IMGT annotations, most TCR beta V segments showed up in productive rearrangements about 87% or about 30% of the time in an earlier analysis of several hundred of the donors. A cluster of highly shared sequence variants was judged likely to represent a technical artifact of the sequencing pipeline. A later analysis found that TCR association rates varied across HLA loci, with DRB1 alleles showing the most associated TCRs and HLA-C alleles the fewest. The classifier was reported to diagnose cytomegalovirus status with high specificity and sensitivity in both the original and validation cohorts.

Sequences SQVTM (CDR1) and ANQGSEA (CDR2) are obtained from the germline V gene. The CDR3 has 16 amino acids, counting the end cysteine and phenylalanine. The DNA shown is the 48-base CDR3, in frame from base 1. V is trimmed back by 4 bases and J by 4 bases, and the junction contains 11 bases that no gene match accounts for. Of note for this clone: Its antigen specificity is not known. Per-base qualities were not stored, and no clone one base away is much larger.

The cohort was made up of about 610 healthy bone marrow donors. At the time of sampling, every cohort member was nominally healthy, though immune exposures that went unrecorded were likely present. The donor was CMV seronegative and belonged to the group of 350 or so seronegative cohort members. A peripheral blood sample was collected from each donor, and TCR beta sequencing was performed on peripheral blood mononuclear cells. The Qiagen DNeasy Blood Extraction Kit was used to extract genomic DNA from the blood cell samples. The library relied on the immunoSEQ multiplex PCR assay. For the multiplex PCR, a mixture combining 60 forward primers for TCR Vbeta segments and 13 reverse primers for TCR Jbeta segments was used. The CDR3 region of rearranged TCR beta genes was amplified from genomic DNA by a multiplex PCR assay. Amplified TCR beta libraries were sequenced as 87-base-pair reads on the Illumina HiSeq System. For the original study's pipeline: Across the roughly 640 repertoires, a later analysis counted 80 million or so unique TCR beta chains, roughly 11 million of which were shared by at least two donors. Raw reads were error-corrected and collapsed into unique sequences with a nearest-neighbor algorithm that merged closely related sequences to remove PCR and sequencing errors. CDR3 sequences were aligned to IMGT reference sequences to assign V, D and J gene segments. For a sequence to be retained, a match of at least six nucleotides was required to both a V gene segment and a J gene segment. Rearrangements were classified as productive when the CDR3 lacked stop codons and remained in frame with V and J, and all other rearrangements were classified as non-productive. Following IMGT convention, CDR3 was defined as the stretch from the second conserved V-encoded cysteine up to the conserved J-encoded phenylalanine. In an earlier analysis of roughly 610 of the donors, sequences lacking an unambiguous match to a single V gene segment were excluded. An earlier analysis of 587 of the donors classified V segments as functional when productive rearrangements were above 56.7% and as segregating when the standard deviation between donors was above 5%. To diagnose cytomegalovirus status from the catalog of TCR beta chain sequences, a statistical classification framework was built. A later analysis assigned V and J genes by comparing TCR nucleotide sequences with IMGT/GENE-DB human TR gene sequences. Using the TCRdist pipeline, a later analysis assigned CDR3 sequences along with most-parsimonious VDJ recombination scenarios. In a later analysis, each TCR beta chain was defined by its CDR3 amino acid sequence together with its V-gene family, and reads without a unique V-gene family were excluded. In a later analysis, 500 to 650 highly shared, low-generation-probability nucleotide sequences were removed to address suspected cross-contamination and a sequencing artifact. For each public chain, a later analysis derived a clonal expansion index from normalized ranks of inferred template counts within each repertoire. A later analysis computed generation probabilities with a VDJ recombination model fitted to out-of-frame rearrangements, and checked the results against IGoR. Hypergeometric tests were used in a later analysis to score TCR-TCR, TCR-HLA and TCR-CMV co-occurrence, with a repertoire-size bias correction applied to the TCR pairs. A later analysis estimated false discovery rates by permuting HLA or CMV assignments 20 times. In a later analysis, co-occurring TCRs were grouped using DBSCAN, with TCRdist sequence similarity added in when clustering inside HLA-allele-positive subsets. Repertoires with fewer than 30,000 or more than 120,000 public chains, plus five repertoires with anomalous nucleotide sharing, were excluded from co-occurrence clustering. TCRdb limited this immuneACCESS table to in-frame rearrangements with V and J called. A share of clones is missing; checked studies link under half to unresolved V genes, and the rest is unexplained. V and J calls and clone size follow that table, whereas D and trimming were derived from the DNA. The table for this sample lists about 150,000 clones; nearly 80% of them were counted only once. Of the sample, about 1.7% falls within the top ten clones.

This receptor was identified in a woman under 40 in good health and CMV-seronegative. Sequencing input: PBMCs. The chain couples TRBV29-1 to TRBJ2-1; 9 of the junction bases match TRBD1. The CDR3 region: CSVVGIGTGRYNEQFF. The bases read TGCAGCGTTGTCGGGATTGGGACAGGGCGATACAATGAGCAGTTCTTC.